This T cell receptor (beta chain) derives from a study of blood T cell repertoires in COVID-19. V lost 8 bases to trimming and J lost 0 bases; unmatched junction nucleotides: 6. CDR3 length equals 15 residues. Germline CDR1 reads MDHEN; CDR2 reads SYDVKM. TCRdb keeps only in-frame clones here, not all; method: immunoSEQ multiplex PCR. The data hold about 210,000 clones, with around four fifths observed a single time. This receptor was identified in a man aged 45-65 years with active or convalescent COVID-19. V gene TRBV28 combines with J gene TRBJ2-1; 8 positions agree with TRBD2. Sequences were obtained from peripheral blood. The CDR3 DNA reads TGTGCCAGCCGTCAAAGCGGGAGCTCCTACAATGAGCAGTTCTTC. This sequence encodes CASRQSGSSYNEQFF.